This record concerns one T cell receptor (beta chain) sequence. This entry is derived from a study of blood T cells in healthy people across ages. Sample-barcoded 5' priming and a J-beta primer mix drove a second PCR of roughly 7 to 11 cycles. MiXCR, applied by TCRdb to the 5' RACE reads, yields one record per CDR3 protein. The table includes 1.2 million to 1.5 million distinct CDR3 sequences, approximately 59% detected once. The TCR sequence derives from a man between 18 and 29 years old in good health. Source material: blood.

The CDR3 nucleotides are TGTGCCAGCAGCCCCGACAGGGGGCGAACGGAGACCCAGTACTTC. Its translation is CASSPDRGRTETQYF. The rearrangement links TRBV7-7 to TRBJ2-7; 10 bases are a match to TRBD1. TRBJ2-5 explains the end of the DNA better; the J call may be wrong. There are 15 residues in the CDR3. Germline values: CDR1 SSHAT, CDR2 FNYEAQ (reference sequence).